The 14 T cell receptor beta chains below all came from one sample that was sequenced in a study of OX40 agonist ivuxolimab in advanced cancers. Produced via immunoSEQ multiplex PCR; TCRdb's table is partial and in-frame only. The profile shows 20,000 to 25,000 clones, around 78% of them singletons. The sequences come from CD4+ or CD8+ T cells sorted from blood, collected in a trial of the OX40 agonist ivuxolimab. These receptors originate from an adult with an advanced solid tumor such as melanoma, head and neck, liver or kidney cancer.

This rearrangement joins TRBV30 to TRBJ1-1, with D perhaps matching TRBD1 (6 bases). Trimming removed 0 bases from V and 4 bases from J, with 15 bases in between. This CDR3 region has 15 residues. The germline CDR1 and CDR2 sequences are GTSNPN and SVGIG (reference sequence). The CDR3 nucleotides are TGTGCCTGGAGTGTTCCCCTACAGGGCCCCACTGAAGCTTTCTTT. Translation: CAWSVPLQGPTEAFF.

The sample holds a few counts of this clone. The chain combines TRBV11-2 with TRBJ1-1; D possibly corresponds to TRBD1 (6 bases). Trimming shortened V by 4 bases and J by 0 bases, and 12 bases separated the two germline ends. This CDR3 has 15 residues. CDR1 SGHAT and CDR2 FQNNGV come from the germline V gene. The CDR3 loop is CASSYSGGLNTEAFF. The CDR3 coding sequence is TGTGCCAGCAGCTACAGTGGGGGGCTGAACACTGAAGCTTTCTTT.

The chain has TRBV7-9 and TRBJ2-7; the D is unclear. The germline V gene encodes CDR1 SEHNR and CDR2 FQNEAQ (reference sequence). The CDR3 loop spans 12 amino acids. The ends were cut back, 4 bases at V and 3 bases at J, with 7 bases in the middle. CDR3 residues: CASSSPFYEQYF. The CDR3 bases are TGTGCCAGCAGCTCTCCGTTCTACGAGCAGTACTTC.

The chain couples TRBV5-5 to TRBJ2-7; 11 bases fit TRBD2. With 3 bases clipped from V and 3 bases from J, the junction kept 5 bases outside the gene matches. The CDR3 contains 15 residues. Germline lookup yields CDR1 SGHKS and CDR2 YYEKEE (reference sequence). The CDR3 nucleotides are TGTGCCAGCAGCTCGACTAGCGGGGTTCTCTACGAGCAGTACTTC. It encodes CASSSTSGVLYEQYF.

This chain links TRBV5-1 with TRBJ1-1; 10 bases agree with TRBD1. Germline assignment: CDR1 SGHRS and CDR2 YFSETQ. The CDR3 contains 18 residues. V lost 0 bases to trimming and J lost 0 bases; unmatched junction nucleotides: 8. This CDR3 is CASSLGWGDRGMNTEAFF. The CDR3 DNA is TGCGCCAGCAGCTTGGGATGGGGGGACAGGGGCATGAACACTGAAGCTTTCTTT.

The chain employs TRBV6-1 and TRBJ2-7; 8 bases align to TRBD2. There are 19 residues in the CDR3. Germline trimming cut 3 bases from V and 4 bases from J; bases unmatched to any gene: 20. Germline V gene lookup returns CDR1 MNHNS and CDR2 SASEGT. CDR3 amino acids: CASSDWGPFDWSGGYEQYF. DNA for the CDR3: TGTGCCAGCAGTGATTGGGGCCCCTTTGACTGGAGCGGGGGTTACGAGCAGTACTTC.

The chain is built from TRBV10-1 and TRBJ2-1; 11 bases map to TRBD1. From germline, CDR1 is WNHNN and CDR2 SYGVQD (reference sequence). CDR3 size: 14 residues. V was clipped by 4 bases and J by 6 bases; unmatched bases: 2. The CDR3 DNA reads TGCGCCAGCAGTGTGGGGACAGGGGGCAATGAGCAGTTCTTC. Protein product: CASSVGTGGNEQFF.

This clone was detected a few times. The chain joins TRBV30 to TRBJ1-1; D gene uncertain. The CDR3 runs to 13 residues. V lost 3 bases and J lost 2, with 10 bases in between. The germline V gene has CDR1 GTSNPN and CDR2 SVGIG (reference sequence). The CDR3 sequence: CAWREGFNTEAFF. Written as DNA, the CDR3 is TGTGCCTGGAGGGAGGGTTTCAACACTGAAGCTTTCTTT. The full variable domain, with the rest looked up from reference TRBV30 and TRBJ1-1, is SQTIHQWPATLVQPVGSPLSLECTVEGTSNPNLYWYRQAAGRGLQLLFYSVGIGQISSEVPQNLSASRPQDRQFILSSKKLLLSDSGFYLCAWREGFNTEAFFGQGTRLTVV.

This chain uses TRBV5-1 with TRBJ2-7, with D unresolved. Looked up from germline, CDR1 is SGHRS and CDR2 is YFSETQ. The CDR3 covers 14 residues. Trimming stripped 0 bases from V and 2 bases from J, with 9 bases between. The CDR3 bases are TGCGCCAGCAGCTTGGAGGGTTTCGCCTACGAGCAGTACTTC. It is translated as CASSLEGFAYEQYF.

The J gene is TRBJ2-1, the V gene TRBV4-1, with D perhaps matching TRBD2 (5 bases). Germline CDR1 MGHRA, CDR2 YSYEKL. The ends were cut back, 0 bases at V and 1 base at J, with 13 bases in the middle. The CDR3 totals 17 residues. CDR3 sequence (DNA): TGCGCCAGCAGCCAAGATCTATTAGCGTTGTCCTACAATGAGCAGTTCTTC. Protein: CASSQDLLALSYNEQFF.

In this sample, this clone turned up once. The chain carries TRBV7-9 and TRBJ2-1; 11 nucleotides agree with TRBD2. The CDR3 length is 15 residues. Germline V CDR1 and CDR2: SEHNR, FQNEAQ (reference sequence). Germline trimming cut 1 base from V and 9 bases from J; bases unmatched to any gene: 5. This CDR3 reads CASSLGLAGPGEQFF. The CDR3 DNA reads TGTGCCAGCAGCTTAGGACTAGCGGGGCCCGGTGAGCAGTTCTTC.

V gene TRBV4-1 combines with J gene TRBJ2-7; D not resolved. Looked up from germline, CDR1 is MGHRA and CDR2 is YSYEKL. The CDR3 totals 15 residues. V was pared by 1 base and J by 0 bases, with 10 bases between. DNA of the CDR3: TGCGCCAGCAGCCAAGGGTTTACGGGCTCCTACGAGCAGTACTTC. Translation: CASSQGFTGSYEQYF.

The genes are TRBV13 and TRBJ2-7, with unresolved D. CDR1 and CDR2 (germline): PRHDT, FYEKMQ (reference sequence). The V gene lost 4 bases and the J gene lost 0 bases, with 1 base spanning the gap. The CDR3 is 11 residues long. The CDR3 DNA reads as TGTGCCAGCAGCTCCTCCTACGAGCAGTACTTC. Translated, it gives CASSSSYEQYF. The full variable domain, rest sourced from reference TRBV13 and TRBJ2-7, is AAGVIQSPRHLIKEKRETATLKCYPIPRHDTVYWYQQGPGQDPQFLISFYEKMQSDKGSIPDRFSAQQFSDYHSELNMSSLELGDSALYFCASSSSYEQYFGPGTRLTVT.

The count of this clone is one. This chain joins TRBV9 and TRBJ2-3; the D gene is possibly TRBD2 (5 bases). The CDR3 runs to 17 residues. Germline values: CDR1 SGDLS, CDR2 YYNGEE. V lost 3 bases and J lost 2, with 19 bases in between. Here the CDR3 reads CASSGPRRSAVTDTQYF. The DNA for the CDR3 is TGTGCCAGCAGCGGCCCCCGTCGTAGCGCGGTCACAGATACGCAGTATTTT.